This T cell receptor beta chain was sequenced during a study of type 1 and type 2 diabetes patients. At the level of the study: Across the study, 15 million to 20 million paired-end reads were produced.

Study-wide results and caveats: Some HECs seen only in T1D might also appear in more T2D or control samples. Both CD4+ and CD8+ type 2 diabetes repertoires showed significantly higher diversity than type 1.

This clonotype was seen a handful of times. Its antigen remains unidentified. V was cut by 4 bases and J by 4 bases, with 18 bases left in between. Germline assignment: CDR1 SQVTM and CDR2 ANQGSEA. The CDR3 is 15 residues long. PCR was run on genomic DNA. Amplification of the beta chain CDR3 used 30 forward and 13 reverse multiplex primers. TCRdb re-called the multiplex PCR reads with MiXCR, one entry per CDR3 protein. The sample shows some 250,000 distinct CDR3 sequences, around 47% of them seen only once. Donors had no other autoimmune disease or infection in four weeks. Material: peripheral blood mononuclear cells (PBMCs). The chain links TRBV29-1 to TRBJ2-3; D unresolved. This receptor was obtained from a man aged 18 to 29 with type 2 diabetes. The CDR3 bases are TGCAGCGTTGCCGGTCGTTGGTTGCTGCCAGATACGCAGTATTTT. It codes for CSVAGRWLLPDTQYF.